These 19 T cell receptor beta chains were all obtained from the same sample, sequenced in a study of type 1 regulatory T cells. No antigen is known for these receptors. Each CDR3 protein is one row after TCRdb ran MiXCR on the reads. The sample has fewer than 70,000 distinct CDR3 sequences, around 60% seen once. Sequencing input: cultured T cells, either the whole culture or a sorted T cell fraction (not recorded which). The subset denotes: Tr1-enriched cell product generated in vitro against host alloantigens. All receptors derive from a human donor in good health.

The J gene is TRBJ2-5, the V gene TRBV24-1; D is possibly TRBD1 (5 bases). Trimming took off 5 bases at V and 2 bases at J, with 11 bases between the two ends. Germline V gives CDR1 KGHDR, CDR2 SFDVKD. The length of the CDR3 is 14 residues. The CDR3: CATSVPDIQETQYF. The CDR3, as DNA: TGTGCCACCAGTGTTCCGGACATACAAGAGACCCAGTACTTC.

The gene calls are TRBV7-9 and TRBJ1-1; TRBD1 might be the D (6 bases). Germline V CDR1 and CDR2: SEHNR, FQNEAQ (reference sequence). The V end was cut by 11 bases, the J end by 0 bases, with 19 bases between. The CDR3 totals 15 residues. CDR3 protein: CAGTPKGGVNTEAFF. DNA of the CDR3: TGTGCCGGAACCCCTAAGGGGGGGGTGAACACTGAAGCTTTCTTT. The full variable domain, in which reference TRBV7-9 and TRBJ1-1 provide the parts outside the CDR3, is DTGVSQNPRHKITKRGQNVTFRCDPISEHNRLYWYRQTLGQGPEFLTYFQNEAQLEKSRLLSDRFSAERPKGSFSTLEIQRTEQGDSAMYLCAGTPKGGVNTEAFFGQGTRLTVV.

The chain uses TRBV19 and TRBJ2-7, with TRBD1 matching 10 bases. This CDR3 comprises 14 residues. Germline assignment: CDR1 LNHDA and CDR2 SQIVND (reference sequence). With 6 bases clipped from V and 5 bases from J, the junction kept 7 bases outside the gene matches. The CDR3 spells CASSSRQGANEQYF. The CDR3 nucleotides read TGTGCCAGTAGCTCCAGACAGGGGGCAAACGAGCAGTACTTC. Together with reference TRBV19 and TRBJ2-7, the CDR3 gives the full variable domain: DGGITQSPKYLFRKEGQNVTLSCEQNLNHDAMYWYRQDPGQGLRLIYYSQIVNDFQKGDIAEGYSVSREKKESFPLTVTSAQKNPTAFYLCASSSRQGANEQYFGPGTRLTVT.

This clonotype was counted many times. The V and J genes are TRBV7-9 and TRBJ1-1; TRBD1 might be the D (6 bases). Germline V gene data show CDR1 as SEHNR and CDR2 as FQNEAQ (reference sequence). CDR3 length equals 14 residues. Trimming cost V 5 bases and J 6 bases, with 16 bases left between them. DNA of the CDR3: TGTGCCAGCAGCACCGAGGGGGTGGGGGCTGAAGCTTTCTTT. As protein: CASSTEGVGAEAFF.

The chain is built from TRBV7-3 and TRBJ2-2; TRBD2 matches at 12 bases. V dropped 5 bases and J dropped 7; count of bases not matched to a gene: 5. The CDR3 is 15 amino acids. Germline-derived CDR1 and CDR2 are SGHTA and FQGTGA. The CDR3 reads CASSPGLAGIGELFF. DNA of the CDR3: TGTGCCAGCAGCCCCGGACTAGCGGGAATCGGGGAGCTGTTTTTT.

V gene TRBV9 combines with J gene TRBJ2-1; tentatively, D is TRBD1 (6 bases). V was clipped by 0 bases and J by 6 bases, with 19 bases between them. The CDR3 totals 17 residues. CDR1 is SGDLS and CDR2 is YYNGEE in the germline V gene. CDR3 in amino acids: CASSVAGQGLAANEQFF. In DNA form, the CDR3 reads TGTGCCAGCAGCGTAGCGGGACAAGGGCTAGCAGCCAATGAGCAGTTCTTC.

V usage is TRBV19 and J usage is TRBJ2-1; TRBD1 matches at 9 bases. Germline-derived CDR1 and CDR2 are LNHDA and SQIVND (reference sequence). The CDR3 has 11 residues. The ends lost 6 bases at V and 15 bases at J; junction bases unmatched: 6. The CDR3 protein is CASSPGQGRFF. In DNA form, the CDR3 reads TGTGCCAGTAGCCCGGGACAGGGACGGTTCTTC.

This clonotype was counted only a few times. This rearrangement joins TRBV7-2 to TRBJ2-7, with D possibly matching TRBD1 (6 bases). The CDR3 totals 13 residues. Trimming pared 2 bases from V and 4 bases from J, leaving 9 bases between. Germline lookup yields CDR1 SGHTA and CDR2 FQGNSA. The CDR3 sequence is CASSLLQGYEQYF. The CDR3 bases are TGTGCCAGCAGCTTACTACAGGGTTACGAGCAGTACTTC.

The chain has TRBV4-2 and TRBJ2-3; TRBD2 matches at 11 bases. Trimming took 0 bases from V and 1 from J; bases not matched to a gene: 9. The CDR3 contains 19 residues. Germline V gene data show CDR1 as LGHNA and CDR2 as YNFKEQ. The DNA for the CDR3 is TGTGCCAGCAGCCAAGATTTCGCTAGCGGGAGGTTCGGCACAGATACGCAGTATTTT. Its protein is CASSQDFASGRFGTDTQYF.

This clonotype has a handful of counts. V usage is TRBV12-3 or TRBV12-4 and J usage is TRBJ1-1; D not resolved. This CDR3 is 13 amino acids long. The germline V and J ends were trimmed by 3 bases and 2 bases, with 7 bases remaining between them. The CDR3 DNA reads TGTGCCAGCAGTTTTAAGGGCAACACTGAAGCTTTCTTT. Amino acid sequence: CASSFKGNTEAFF.

This chain joins TRBV27 and TRBJ1-1; D perhaps matches TRBD1 (5 bases). The ends were cut back, 4 bases at V and 2 bases at J, with 14 bases in the middle. The CDR3 is 15 amino acids. Germline V gene sequence: CDR1 MNHEY, CDR2 SMNVEV (reference sequence). The CDR3 nucleotides read TGTGCCAGCAGTTCCACCGGGGGATCCAACACTGAAGCTTTCTTT. Translating gives CASSSTGGSNTEAFF.

The chain is built from TRBV11-2 and TRBJ2-2; D not resolved. The CDR3 is 13 amino acids. The germline V gene has CDR1 SGHAT and CDR2 FQNNGV. Trimming removed 0 bases at V and 4 bases at J, with 3 bases between. As DNA, the CDR3 is TGTGCCAGCAGCTTAGAGGCCACCGGGGAGCTGTTTTTT. As protein: CASSLEATGELFF.

Here the CDR3 DNA reads TGCGCCAGCAGCCAAGAATTTGCTGGGTACAATGAGCAGTTCTTC. It specifies CASSQEFAGYNEQFF. The J gene is TRBJ2-1, the V gene TRBV4-1, with unresolved D. The CDR3 sequence is 15 residues long. CDR1 is MGHRA, CDR2 YSYEKL, per germline. Trimming shortened V by 0 bases and J by 4 bases, and 10 bases separated the two germline ends.

V is TRBV7-9 and J is TRBJ2-1; 11 bases match TRBD2. This CDR3 has 17 residues. Germline CDR1 reads SEHNR; CDR2 reads FQNEAQ (reference sequence). V gave up 2 bases and J gave up 4 bases; unmatched junction bases: 7. The CDR3 region is CASSLITSGSIYNEQFF. The CDR3, as DNA: TGTGCCAGCAGCTTAATCACTAGCGGGAGTATATACAATGAGCAGTTCTTC. The whole variable domain, filled in from reference TRBV7-9 and TRBJ2-1, reads DTGVSQNPRHKITKRGQNVTFRCDPISEHNRLYWYRQTLGQGPEFLTYFQNEAQLEKSRLLSDRFSAERPKGSFSTLEIQRTEQGDSAMYLCASSLITSGSIYNEQFFGPGTRLTVL.

This rearrangement joins TRBV20-1 to TRBJ2-2; 10 bases map to TRBD2. The V and J ends lost 6 bases and 6 bases, in that order; junction bases with no gene match: 13. The CDR3 spans 16 residues. Germline CDR1 DFQATT, CDR2 SNEGSKA (reference sequence). CDR3: CSASPLAGEKAGELFF. In DNA, the CDR3 is TGCAGTGCCTCTCCCCTAGCGGGAGAGAAGGCCGGGGAGCTGTTTTTT.

The chain has TRBV19 and TRBJ2-2; D gene unclear. CDR3 length: 14 residues. CDR1 LNHDA and CDR2 SQIVND come from the germline V gene (reference sequence). The germline V and J ends were trimmed by 4 bases and 0 bases, with 6 bases remaining between them. CDR3 loop: CASSSGANTGELFF. Here the CDR3 DNA reads TGTGCCAGTAGTAGCGGAGCGAACACCGGGGAGCTGTTTTTT. The whole variable domain, filled in from reference TRBV19 and TRBJ2-2, reads DGGITQSPKYLFRKEGQNVTLSCEQNLNHDAMYWYRQDPGQGLRLIYYSQIVNDFQKGDIAEGYSVSREKKESFPLTVTSAQKNPTAFYLCASSSGANTGELFFGEGSRLTVL.

The DNA for the CDR3 is TGTGCCAGCAGCCCAGGGCGGGGCAATCAGCCCCAGCATTTT. It is translated as CASSPGRGNQPQHF. The chain employs TRBV7-2 and TRBJ1-5, with a possible D match to TRBD1 (5 bases). Germline CDR1 and CDR2: SGHTA and FQGNSA. Trimming stripped 5 bases from V and 2 bases from J, with 10 bases between. The CDR3 is 14 residues long. The whole variable domain, filled in from reference TRBV7-2 and TRBJ1-5, reads GAGVSQSPSNKVTEKGKDVELRCDPISGHTALYWYRQSLGQGLEFLIYFQGNSAPDKSGLPSDRFSAERTGGSVSTLTIQRTQQEDSAVYLCASSPGRGNQPQHFGDGTRLSIL.

This clonotype was counted between two and nine times. The genes are TRBV29-1 and TRBJ2-2; 7 nucleotides align to TRBD2. From germline, CDR1 is SQVTM and CDR2 ANQGSEA. The CDR3 sequence is 13 residues long. The junction had 9 bases not matched to a gene; V was cut back by 7 bases and J by 7 bases. The chain's CDR3 is CSANAGVGGELFF. CDR3 sequence (DNA): TGCAGCGCAAATGCGGGAGTGGGCGGGGAGCTGTTTTTT.

The chain combines TRBV27 with TRBJ1-2; D unresolved. The V end lost 0 bases, the J end lost 0 bases, and 8 bases lay between the germline ends. The CDR3 is 15 residues long. Germline CDR1 and CDR2: MNHEY and SMNVEV (reference sequence). The chain's CDR3 is CASSLSRVANYGYTF. In DNA, the CDR3 is TGTGCCAGCAGTTTATCGAGGGTAGCTAACTATGGCTACACCTTC.